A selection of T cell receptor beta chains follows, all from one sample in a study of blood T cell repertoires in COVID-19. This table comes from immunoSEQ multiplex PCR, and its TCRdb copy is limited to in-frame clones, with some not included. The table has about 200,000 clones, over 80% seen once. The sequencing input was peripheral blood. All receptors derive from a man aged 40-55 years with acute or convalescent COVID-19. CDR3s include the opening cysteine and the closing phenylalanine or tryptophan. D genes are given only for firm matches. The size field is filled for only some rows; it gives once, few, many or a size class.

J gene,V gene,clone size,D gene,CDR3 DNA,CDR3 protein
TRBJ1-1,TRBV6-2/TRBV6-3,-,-,TGTGCCAGCAGTTACCCCAGGAACACTGAAGCTTTCTTT,CASSYPRNTEAFF
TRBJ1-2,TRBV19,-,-,TGTGCCAGCACCTCGGGAGGGATTCGAGGCTATGGCTACACCTTC,CASTSGGIRGYGYTF
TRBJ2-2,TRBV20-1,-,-,TGCAGTGCTAGTCTAGTGAACACCGGGGAGCTGTTTTTT,CSASLVNTGELFF
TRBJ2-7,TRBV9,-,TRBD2,TGTGCCAGCAGCCTAGGGAGGGCGGGAGAACTCTACGAGCAGTACTTC,CASSLGRAGELYEQYF
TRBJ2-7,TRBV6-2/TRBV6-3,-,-,TGTGCCAGCAGTGACGACCTCCAGGGAATTATTTACGAGCAGTACTTC,CASSDDLQGIIYEQYF
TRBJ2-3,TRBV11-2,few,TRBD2,TGTGCCAGCAGCTCCCGAGCGGGACCCACAGATACGCAGTATTTT,CASSSRAGPTDTQYF
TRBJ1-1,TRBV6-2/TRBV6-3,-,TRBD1,TGTGCCAGCAGTCCGCAGACAGGGGGGTCCCCTGAAGCTTTCTTT,CASSPQTGGSPEAFF
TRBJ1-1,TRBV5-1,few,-,TGCGCCAGCAGCTTGGCTGGGACTCTGAACACTGAAGCTTTCTTT,CASSLAGTLNTEAFF
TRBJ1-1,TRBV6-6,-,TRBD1,TGTGCCAGCAGTCCCGAGACAGGGGGCCCGCCTGTCACTGAAGCTTTCTTT,CASSPETGGPPVTEAFF
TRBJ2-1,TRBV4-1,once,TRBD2,TGCGCCAGCAGCCGCGGACTAGCGGGAGGCCAAAGCAATGAGCAGTTCTTC,CASSRGLAGGQSNEQFF
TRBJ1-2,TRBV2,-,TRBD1,TGTGCCAGCAGCGCGGACAGGGCCCCGGGGGATGGCTACACCTTC,CASSADRAPGDGYTF
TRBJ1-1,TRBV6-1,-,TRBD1,TGTGCCAGCAGTGACAGGGGTGGACAGGGATATGCTTTCTTT,CASSDRGGQGYAFF
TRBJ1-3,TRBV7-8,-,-,TGTGCCAGCAGCTTAGACAGGGTTGGCGGAAACACCATATATTTT,CASSLDRVGGNTIYF
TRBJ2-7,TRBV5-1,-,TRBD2,TGCGCCAGCAGCACGGGACTAGCGGGAGAGGCCGAGCAGTACTTC,CASSTGLAGEAEQYF
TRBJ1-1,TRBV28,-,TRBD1,TGTGCCAGCAGTTTATCCTTCTGGACAGGTCAGGGGACTGAAGCTTTCTTT,CASSLSFWTGQGTEAFF
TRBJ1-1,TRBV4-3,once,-,TGCGCCAGCAGCCCGGGAGGGGAAGCTTTCTTT,CASSPGGEAFF
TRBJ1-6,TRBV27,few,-,TGTGCCAGCAGACCGGACAGAAGGGGGTCACCCCTCCACTTT,CASRPDRRGSPLHF
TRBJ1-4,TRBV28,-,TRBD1,TGTGCCAGCATGGTAGGGGCTGGACAGGGGGCGTGGGGATTCGTAACTAATGAAAAACTGTTTTTT,CASMVGAGQGAWGFVTNEKLFF
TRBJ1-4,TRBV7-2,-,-,TGTGCCAGCACCTTAAACTCCGCTGGAAAACTGTTTTTT,CASTLNSAGKLFF
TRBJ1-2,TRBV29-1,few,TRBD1,TGCAGCGTCGCAGGGACAGGGGGCGGCGGCTACACCTTC,CSVAGTGGGGYTF
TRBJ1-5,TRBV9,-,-,TGTGCCAGCAGCGTAGGAGTGGGCAATCAGCCCCAGCATTTT,CASSVGVGNQPQHF
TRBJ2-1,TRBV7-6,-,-,TGTGCCAGCAGCTTTCGGCGGGAAAGTCAGAATGAGCAGTTCTTC,CASSFRRESQNEQFF
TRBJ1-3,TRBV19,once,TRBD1,TGTGCCAGCCGGGGACAGGGGGTTGGAAACACCATATATTTT,CASRGQGVGNTIYF
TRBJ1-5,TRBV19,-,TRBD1,TGTGCCACCTCGACAGGGGTTAGCAATCAGCCCCAGCATTTT,CATSTGVSNQPQHF
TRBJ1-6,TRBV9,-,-,TGTGCCAGCAGCGTAGAAGGGGGAAGGGCCTATAATTCACCCCTCCACTTT,CASSVEGGRAYNSPLHF
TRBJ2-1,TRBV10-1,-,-,TGCGCCAGCACCGCGGCCCTAGGCTCCTACAATGAGCAGTTCTTC,CASTAALGSYNEQFF
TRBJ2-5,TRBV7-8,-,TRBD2,TGTGCCAGCAGTGGGGGGGGGCAAGAGACCCAGTACTTC,CASSGGGQETQYF
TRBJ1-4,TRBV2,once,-,TGTGCCAGCCGCGACGGAGTTAATGAAAAACTGTTTTTT,CASRDGVNEKLFF
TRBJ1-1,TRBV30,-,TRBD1,TGTGCCTGGAGTAGCGGAAGGGGGCAGGCTGAAGCTTTCTTT,CAWSSGRGQAEAFF
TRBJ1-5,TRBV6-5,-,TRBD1,TGTGCCATCCACAGGGGGGGACAGCCCCAGCATTTT,CAIHRGGQPQHF
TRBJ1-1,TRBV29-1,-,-,TGCAGCGTCCTTCCCCAGGTGAGCACTGAAGCTTTCTTT,CSVLPQVSTEAFF
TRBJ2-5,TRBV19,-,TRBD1,TGTGCCAGTAGTATGGTACAGGGGGCCCGGGGCCAGTACTTC,CASSMVQGARGQYF
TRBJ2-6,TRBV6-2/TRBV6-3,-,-,TGTGCCAGCAGTTACGAGTTGCTGGGCCTGAGCTCTGGGGCCAACGTCCTGACTTTC,CASSYELLGLSSGANVLTF
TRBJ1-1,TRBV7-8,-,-,TGTGCCAGCAGCCAACGGTGGGACTGGGTCGGCCCGGACACTGAAGCTTTCTTT,CASSQRWDWVGPDTEAFF
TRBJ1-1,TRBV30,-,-,TGTGCCTGGAGTGTTAGACTTTACACTGAAGCTTTCTTT,CAWSVRLYTEAFF
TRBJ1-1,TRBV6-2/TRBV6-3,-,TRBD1,TGTGCCAGCAGTTCGACAGGGAATTCTGCTTTCTTT,CASSSTGNSAFF
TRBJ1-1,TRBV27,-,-,TGTGCCAGCAGTAAGACAGGGAACACTGAAGCTTTCTTT,CASSKTGNTEAFF
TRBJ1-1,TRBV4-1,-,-,TGCGCCAGCAGCCAGGAGGAGAACACTGAAGCTTTCTTT,CASSQEENTEAFF
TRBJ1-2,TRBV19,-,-,TGTGCCAGTAGTGCCCGGACAGTTGCTAACTATGGCTACACCTTC,CASSARTVANYGYTF
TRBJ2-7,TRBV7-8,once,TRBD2,TGTGCCAGCAGCACTAGCGGGAGAAGGTGGTACGAGCAGTACTTC,CASSTSGRRWYEQYF
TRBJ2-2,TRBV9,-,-,TGTGCCAGCAGCACGGGACAGAACACCGGGGAGCTGTTTTTT,CASSTGQNTGELFF
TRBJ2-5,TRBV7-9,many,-,TGTGCCAGCAGCTTAGGGGGGGAAGAGACCCAGTACTTC,CASSLGGEETQYF
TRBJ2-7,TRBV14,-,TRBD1,TGTGCCAGCAGCAAATTGGGACAGACGGGCGAGCAGTACTTC,CASSKLGQTGEQYF
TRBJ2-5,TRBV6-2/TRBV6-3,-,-,TGTGCCAGCAGTCCACTTGAGACCCAGTACTTC,CASSPLETQYF
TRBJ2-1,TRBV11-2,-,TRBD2,TGTGCCAGCAGCTTAGGGGGACTAGCCCGATACAATGAGCAGTTCTTC,CASSLGGLARYNEQFF
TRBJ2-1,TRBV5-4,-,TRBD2,TGTGCCAGCAGCTTGATTGGGCGGGAGCTCGGCAATGAGCAGTTCTTC,CASSLIGRELGNEQFF
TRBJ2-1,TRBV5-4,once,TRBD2,TGTGCCAGCAGCTCTCTAGCGGGAGGAAATGAGCAGTTCTTC,CASSSLAGGNEQFF
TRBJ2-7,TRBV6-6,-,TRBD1,TGTGCCAGCAGTTACTCGACAGGGGGCTTCTACGAGCAGTACTTC,CASSYSTGGFYEQYF
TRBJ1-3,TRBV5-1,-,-,TGCGCCAGCAGCTTGGCCCCGGGGTCTGGAAACACCATATATTTT,CASSLAPGSGNTIYF
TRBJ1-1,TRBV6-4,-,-,TGTGCCAGCAGTCCAGGGCAGGGCACTGAAGCTTTCTTT,CASSPGQGTEAFF
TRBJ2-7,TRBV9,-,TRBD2,TGTGCCAGCAGCCCCCGGACTAGCGGCCCCTACGAGCAGTACTTC,CASSPRTSGPYEQYF
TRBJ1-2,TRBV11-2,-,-,TGTGCCAGCAGCTCCGAGGGGGATGGCTACACCTTC,CASSSEGDGYTF
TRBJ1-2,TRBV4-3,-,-,TGCGCCAGCAGCCAAGGGCAGGGCGGCTATGGCTACACCTTC,CASSQGQGGYGYTF